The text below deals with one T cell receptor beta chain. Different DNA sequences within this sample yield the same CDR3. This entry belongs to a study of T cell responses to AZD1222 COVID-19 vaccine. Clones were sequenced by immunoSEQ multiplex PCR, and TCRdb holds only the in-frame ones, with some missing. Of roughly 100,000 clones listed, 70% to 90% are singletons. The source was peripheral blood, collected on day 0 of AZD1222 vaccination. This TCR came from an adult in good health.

The CDR3 sequence is CASSAGPGEQFF. The CDR3, as DNA: TGTGCCAGCAGCGCAGGGCCGGGGGAGCAGTTCTTC. This chain links TRBV9 with TRBJ2-1, with D possibly being TRBD1 or TRBD2 (5 bases each). The germline CDR1 and CDR2 sequences are SGDLS and YYNGEE. Trimming left V 3 bases short and J 10 bases short, with 11 bases between. The CDR3 extends over 12 amino acids. Full variable domain (remainder filled in from reference TRBV9 and TRBJ2-1): DSGVTQTPKHLITATGQRVTLRCSPRSGDLSVYWYQQSLDQGLQFLIQYYNGEERAKGNILERFSAQQFPDLHSELNLSSLELGDSALYFCASSAGPGEQFFGPGTRLTVL.